Presented here are 19 T cell receptor beta chains from one specimen sequenced in a study of blood T cell repertoires in COVID-19. TCRdb keeps only in-frame clones here, not all; method: immunoSEQ multiplex PCR. This table holds 81,000 or so clones, around nine tenths found once. Sequences were obtained from peripheral blood. All receptors derive from a man aged 65 to 85 with active or convalescent COVID-19.

The V call is TRBV25-1, the J call TRBJ1-6, with 10 bases matching TRBD1. CDR3 length: 15 residues. J gave up 9 bases and V 3 bases, and 5 bases lay outside the gene matches. Per the germline V gene, CDR1 is MGHDK and CDR2 is SYGVNS. The CDR3 DNA sequence: TGTGCCAGCAGTGAGACGACAGGGGGCGGTTCACCCCTCCACTTT. This codes for CASSETTGGGSPLHF.

The chain couples TRBV19 to TRBJ1-1; 9 nucleotides align to TRBD1. Germline V gene sequence: CDR1 LNHDA, CDR2 SQIVND (reference sequence). The V segment lost 4 bases and the J segment 4 bases; nucleotides outside the gene matches: 7. The CDR3 has 15 amino acids. CDR3 residues: CASSKPGTGTTEAFF. The CDR3 nucleotides read TGTGCCAGTAGTAAACCCGGGACAGGGACCACTGAAGCTTTCTTT.

The rearrangement links TRBV2 to TRBJ1-1, with a tentative D call TRBD1 (6 bases). V lost 8 bases and J lost 4, with 14 bases in between. Germline lookup yields CDR1 SNHLY and CDR2 FYNNEI. There are 13 residues in the CDR3. The CDR3 loop reads CASDRFRGTEAFF. CDR3 nucleotide sequence: TGTGCCAGCGACCGATTCAGGGGCACTGAAGCTTTCTTT.

This clone was seen only once. The chain has TRBV6-2 or TRBV6-3 and TRBJ1-2, with D possibly being TRBD1 (6 bases). The V end was cut by 6 bases, the J end by 5 bases, with 19 bases between. The germline CDR1 and CDR2 sequences are MNHEY and SVGEGT. CDR3 length equals 15 residues. CDR3 loop: CASSLSPGESYGYTF. In DNA form, the CDR3 reads TGTGCCAGCAGCCTCTCTCCAGGGGAAAGTTATGGCTACACCTTC.

This clone was counted only a few times. The CDR3 reads CASSPRGPDTQYF. The CDR3 DNA reads as TGTGCCAGCAGCCCCCGTGGCCCAGATACGCAGTATTTT. The rearrangement links TRBV7-9 to TRBJ2-3, with unresolved D. The V end lost 5 bases, the J end lost 4 bases, and 10 bases lay between the germline ends. Germline values: CDR1 SEHNR, CDR2 FQNEAQ (reference sequence). This CDR3 spans 13 amino acids.

This clone has a single count. This chain connects TRBV27 to TRBJ1-2; no firm D call. Germline CDR1 reads MNHEY; CDR2 reads SMNVEV (reference sequence). V was trimmed by 0 bases and J by 2 bases, leaving 4 bases between them. The CDR3 is 13 amino acids. CDR3 coding DNA: TGTGCCAGCAGTTTATCGTCAAACTATGGCTACACCTTC. Translating gives CASSLSSNYGYTF.

The genes are TRBV2 and TRBJ1-1; D is perhaps TRBD1 (5 bases). V dropped 4 bases and J dropped 1 base, with 16 bases sitting between them. Germline V lookup: CDR1 SNHLY, CDR2 FYNNEI. The CDR3 loop spans 16 amino acids. The CDR3 coding sequence is TGTGCCAGCAGTGCAAGGAAAGAGGACACGAACACTGAAGCTTTCTTT. It yields the protein CASSARKEDTNTEAFF.

CDR3 loop: CASSIFRGDNEQFF. The DNA of the CDR3 is TGTGCCAGTAGTATATTTCGGGGGGACAATGAGCAGTTCTTC. This chain uses TRBV19 with TRBJ2-1; 7 positions match TRBD2. The CDR3 is 14 amino acids. V shed 2 bases and J 5 bases; nucleotides not matched to a gene: 3. Germline-derived CDR1 and CDR2 are LNHDA and SQIVND (reference sequence). Supplemented by reference TRBV19 and TRBJ2-1, the full variable domain reads DGGITQSPKYLFRKEGQNVTLSCEQNLNHDAMYWYRQDPGQGLRLIYYSQIVNDFQKGDIAEGYSVSREKKESFPLTVTSAQKNPTAFYLCASSIFRGDNEQFFGPGTRLTVL.

J is TRBJ1-2 and V is TRBV5-6; 7 bases line up with TRBD1. CDR1 and CDR2 from the germline V gene are SGHDT and YYEEEE. V was clipped by 6 bases and J by 4 bases; unmatched bases: 15. The CDR3 runs 16 residues. The CDR3 sequence is CASKQDRRTTLYGYTF. DNA of the CDR3: TGTGCCAGCAAACAGGACAGGAGAACGACCCTCTATGGCTACACCTTC.

The chain joins TRBV19 to TRBJ1-2; 7 bases align to TRBD1. The CDR3 covers 15 residues. After removal of 7 bases from V and 0 bases from J, the junction contained 8 bases not matched to a gene. Germline lookup yields CDR1 LNHDA and CDR2 SQIVND (reference sequence). As DNA, the CDR3 is TGTGCCAGTAAAATCGCGACAGGGCCTAACTATGGCTACACCTTC. Its translation: CASKIATGPNYGYTF.

This clone was seen more than once but under ten times. J is TRBJ1-1 and V is TRBV5-1; D call uncertain. Germline V gene lookup returns CDR1 SGHRS and CDR2 YFSETQ. V lost 4 bases, J lost 1 base, and 8 bases lay in between. This CDR3 has 13 amino acids. CDR3 DNA: TGCGCCAGCAGCCCGGAGGCGAACACTGAAGCTTTCTTT. Protein product: CASSPEANTEAFF.

V is TRBV30 and J is TRBJ2-3, with D possibly TRBD2 on 6 matching bases. Deletions cut 2 bases from V and 9 bases from J, with 12 bases between. The CDR3 is 12 residues long. Germline V gene sequence: CDR1 GTSNPN, CDR2 SVGIG (reference sequence). CDR3 sequence reads: CAWSLRESTQYF. The CDR3, as DNA: TGTGCCTGGAGTCTTCGGGAGTCAACGCAGTATTTT. Variable domain in full (rest from reference TRBV30 and TRBJ2-3): SQTIHQWPATLVQPVGSPLSLECTVEGTSNPNLYWYRQAAGRGLQLLFYSVGIGQISSEVPQNLSASRPQDRQFILSSKKLLLSDSGFYLCAWSLRESTQYFGPGTRLTVL.

This clone occurred once. The chain uses TRBV6-1 and TRBJ2-3; TRBD1 matches at 12 bases. This CDR3 is 15 amino acids long. The V gene's germline CDR1 is MNHNS and CDR2 SASEGT. V shed 1 base, J shed 6 bases, and the junction held 2 bases outside the gene matches. The CDR3 DNA is TGTGCCAGCAGTGAAGGGGACAGGGGGCTTGATACGCAGTATTTT. Translated, it gives CASSEGDRGLDTQYF.

V is TRBV6-1 and J is TRBJ1-5; a possible D gene is TRBD1 (5 bases). The V gene lost 6 bases and the J gene lost 6 bases, with 18 bases spanning the gap. Germline V gives CDR1 MNHNS, CDR2 SASEGT. The CDR3 is 15 residues long. As DNA, the CDR3 is TGTGCCAGCAGGGAACTCACGGGGGTATTTCAGCCCCAGCATTTT. Residues: CASRELTGVFQPQHF.

The chain links TRBV28 to TRBJ1-5, with a possible D match to TRBD1 (5 bases). Germline loops: CDR1 MDHEN, CDR2 SYDVKM. Trimming shortened V by 4 bases and J by 9 bases, and 16 bases separated the two germline ends. This CDR3 is 14 amino acids long. Here the CDR3 DNA reads TGTGCCAGCAGTTCAGTCCAGGGAGGATCGCCCCAGCATTTT. Translation: CASSSVQGGSPQHF.

The V and J genes are TRBV4-1 and TRBJ2-2, with TRBD2 identical over 9 bases. Germline trimming cut 7 bases from V and 2 bases from J; bases unmatched to any gene: 5. This CDR3 spans 15 amino acids. CDR1 MGHRA and CDR2 YSYEKL come from the germline V gene. The CDR3 nucleotides are TGCGCCAGCACCGAGACTAGCGGTAACACCGGGGAGCTGTTTTTT. This codes for CASTETSGNTGELFF.

This clone was recorded once. The V call is TRBV5-1, the J call TRBJ2-5; 7 positions agree with TRBD1. CDR3 length equals 14 residues. In germline, CDR1 is SGHRS, CDR2 YFSETQ. The V and J ends lost 3 bases and 1 base, in that order; junction bases with no gene match: 3. CDR3 amino acids: CASSSTGTQETQYF. In nucleotides, the CDR3 is TGCGCCAGCAGCTCGACAGGGACCCAAGAGACCCAGTACTTC.

The CDR3 DNA is TGTGCCAGCAGTCCGGGACAGAGTATTAGGTATAGCAATCAGCCCCAGCATTTT. It encodes CASSPGQSIRYSNQPQHF. The chain employs TRBV2 and TRBJ1-5, with TRBD1 identical over 7 bases. The length of the CDR3 is 18 residues. Germline lookup yields CDR1 SNHLY and CDR2 FYNNEI. V lost 5 bases, J lost 0 bases, and 13 bases stayed unmatched. Together with reference TRBV2 and TRBJ1-5, the CDR3 gives the full variable domain: EPEVTQTPSHQVTQMGQEVILRCVPISNHLYFYWYRQILGQKVEFLVSFYNNEISEKSEIFDDQFSVERPDGSNFTLKIRSTKLEDSAMYFCASSPGQSIRYSNQPQHFGDGTRLSIL.

V is TRBV7-9 and J is TRBJ1-2, with 7 bases matching TRBD1. The CDR3 totals 13 residues. Germline CDR1 SEHNR, CDR2 FQNEAQ (reference sequence). V shed 0 bases and J 7 bases; nucleotides not matched to a gene: 2. CDR3 DNA sequence: TGTGCCAGCAGCTTAGCAGGGGGCCGTGGCTACACCTTC. This sequence encodes CASSLAGGRGYTF.